This paragraph covers one TCR beta chain sequence. The data were obtained in a study of long-term antiretroviral therapy in people with HIV. Samples were assayed with immunoSEQ v3.0 at survey level. Sequencing was performed with immunoSEQ multiplex PCR; in TCRdb, only in-frame clones are kept and a portion is missing. The sample lists 23,000 or so clones, approximately 93% seen once, with about 9% in the top ten. V dropped 4 bases and J dropped 2 bases, with 3 bases sitting between them. CDR1 is SGHRS and CDR2 is YFSETQ in the germline V gene. The CDR3 has 11 residues. The sequence was collected from a woman aged 40-49 years with HIV. Sequenced here: unsorted PBMCs, sampled 7.6 years after starting antiretroviral therapy. The V call is TRBV5-1, the J call TRBJ2-5, with no clear D. CDR3 sequence (DNA): TGCGCCAGCAGCCCTCAAGAGACCCAGTACTTC. It yields the protein CASSPQETQYF.